This entry lists 12 T cell receptor beta chains sequenced from one sample in a study of blood T cell repertoires in COVID-19 (dated by TCRdb to about 2020). The library relied on the immunoSEQ multiplex PCR assay. Sourced from immuneACCESS, this table was stored by TCRdb with only in-frame sequences that have V and J called. A share of the clones is absent; for the studies checked, an unresolved V gene accounts for under half, and the remainder has no known explanation. The sample has under 150,000 clones on record, over 80% of them singletons. The top ten constitute 18% of the sample. The sequencing input was PBMCs or T cells enriched from blood (not recorded which). These receptors originate from a man aged 25-45 years who had recovered from COVID-19.

Worth noting for this clone: The junction departs from the called germline gene at one end, perhaps through a read error. V usage is TRBV6-1 and J usage is TRBJ1-5; D gene uncertain. Germline V CDR1 and CDR2: MNHNS, SASEGT. The CDR3 totals 13 residues. The chain's CDR3 is CASSEVARASGDF. The DNA of the CDR3 is TGTGCCAGCAGTGAAGTGGCAAGGGCCAGCGGGGATTTT.

The chain joins TRBV25-1 to TRBJ1-2; D is unclear. CDR1 is MGHDK, CDR2 SYGVNS, per germline. V lost 2 bases and J lost 0, with 13 bases in between. The CDR3 extends over 16 amino acids. CDR3 sequence reads: CASSEGLSGANYGYTF. CDR3 nucleotide sequence: TGTGCCAGCAGTGAAGGTTTAAGCGGAGCTAACTATGGCTACACCTTC.

The rearrangement links TRBV7-9 to TRBJ2-1, with D perhaps TRBD2 (5 bases). V was clipped by 3 bases and J by 6 bases, with 24 bases between them. The CDR3 contains 18 residues. Germline V CDR1 and CDR2: SEHNR, FQNEAQ (reference sequence). In nucleotides, the CDR3 is TGTGCCAGCAGCTTCACAGTCTGGCGGGTGTCAACTGGCAATGAGCAGTTCTTC. Protein product: CASSFTVWRVSTGNEQFF.

The rearrangement links TRBV10-2 to TRBJ1-2; D is unresolved. Germline CDR1 reads WSHSY; CDR2 reads SAAADI. Trimming removed 0 bases from V and 7 bases from J, with 15 bases in between. This CDR3 has 15 residues. The CDR3 region has the DNA TGCGCCAGCAGTGAGTCCCCCATGGGTGGAGGTGGCTACACCTTC. It translates to CASSESPMGGGGYTF.

This clone was picked up a small number of times. CDR3 DNA: TGTGCCAGCAGTTTAGAAGGGGACACTGAAGCTTTCTTT. Its translation is CASSLEGDTEAFF. The chain uses TRBV27 and TRBJ1-1; D is possibly TRBD1 (5 bases). V lost 2 bases, J lost 3 bases, and 7 bases lay in between. Germline lookup yields CDR1 MNHEY and CDR2 SMNVEV (reference sequence). The CDR3 covers 13 residues.

CDR3 region: CASSSSGSALTGELFF. The CDR3 nucleotides are TGTGCCAGCAGCTCTTCCGGCAGCGCACTCACCGGGGAGCTGTTTTTT. V gene TRBV7-9 combines with J gene TRBJ2-2; D gene unclear. Germline values: CDR1 SEHNR, CDR2 FQNEAQ (reference sequence). V lost 4 bases and J 4 bases, leaving 16 bases between the germline ends. This CDR3 region has 16 residues.

The chain uses TRBV10-3 and TRBJ2-7; 7 bases map to TRBD1. This CDR3 has 13 amino acids. Trimming took 5 bases from V and 2 from J; bases not matched to a gene: 3. The germline CDR1 and CDR2 sequences are ENHRY and SYGVKD. The CDR3 region is CAISQGETYEQYF. CDR3 in DNA: TGTGCCATCAGTCAGGGGGAAACCTACGAGCAGTACTTC.

As for this clone: The sample carries other DNA sequences with the same CDR3. The chain uses TRBV19 and TRBJ2-1; 8 bases match TRBD2. Unmatched junction bases numbered 3, after V lost 1 base and J lost 7 bases. CDR1 is LNHDA and CDR2 is SQIVND in the germline V gene (reference sequence). There are 14 residues in the CDR3. The CDR3 DNA sequence: TGTGCCAGTAGTATAGCGGGAGGGCCGAATGAGCAGTTCTTC. It specifies CASSIAGGPNEQFF. Looking up the rest from reference TRBV19 and TRBJ2-1 gives the full variable domain: DGGITQSPKYLFRKEGQNVTLSCEQNLNHDAMYWYRQDPGQGLRLIYYSQIVNDFQKGDIAEGYSVSREKKESFPLTVTSAQKNPTAFYLCASSIAGGPNEQFFGPGTRLTVL.

This sequence joins TRBV18 and TRBJ1-5; D unclear. Trimming cost V 3 bases and J 2 bases, with 8 bases left between them. The CDR3 spans 14 residues. Germline lookup yields CDR1 KGHSH and CDR2 LQKENI. The CDR3 sequence: CASSPGPGNQPQHF. The CDR3 region has the DNA TGTGCCAGCTCACCTGGGCCAGGCAATCAGCCCCAGCATTTT.

This chain uses TRBV6-2 or TRBV6-3 with TRBJ2-2; 8 bases agree with TRBD1. The V gene end was trimmed by 2 bases and the J gene end by 7 bases; junction bases not matched to a gene: 6. This CDR3 has 15 amino acids. Germline V gene sequence: CDR1 MNHEY, CDR2 SVGEGT. CDR3 nucleotides: TGTGCCAGCAGTTACCCGAGGACAGGGAGCGGGGAGCTGTTTTTT. As protein: CASSYPRTGSGELFF.

This clone showed up just a few times. This chain uses TRBV2 with TRBJ2-7, with TRBD1 identical over 9 bases. Germline V gene sequence: CDR1 SNHLY, CDR2 FYNNEI. The CDR3 has 15 amino acids. V trimming: 1 base; J trimming: 5 bases; junction bases outside the gene matches: 6. The CDR3 spells CASSEVRTGGNEQYF. The CDR3 DNA sequence: TGTGCCAGCAGTGAAGTTCGTACAGGGGGCAACGAGCAGTACTTC.

On this clone itself: A read error may produce the germline difference seen at one junction end. CDR3 sequence: CASSSDNEQFF. The CDR3 bases are TGTGCCAGCAGCTCCGACAACGAGCAGTTCTTC. V and J are TRBV11-3 and TRBJ2-1; D remains unclear. Per germline, CDR1 SGHNT and CDR2 YENEEA. This CDR3 is built from 11 residues.